This T cell receptor (beta chain) derives from a study of a mutant IDH1 vaccine in newly diagnosed glioma. Study as a whole: Radiotherapy alone preceded vaccination by 4-6 weeks; alternatively, vaccination started with temozolomide cycles. Treatment recipients were about 60% male and about 40% female, and their mean age was around 39 years. The therapy given earlier, which was standard therapy, consisted of radiotherapy, temozolomide, or both, and most of the patients received both.

Remarks on this clone: The antigen is not known.

Indicated time point: week 35, safety follow-up. Vaccine doses each comprised 300 ug of mutant IDH1 20-mer peptide, with topical imiquimod. Donors' newly diagnosed IDH1-mutant WHO grade 3 or 4 astrocytomas lacked nuclear ATRX. This table comes from immunoSEQ multiplex PCR, and its TCRdb copy is limited to in-frame clones, with some not included. The sample records 60,000 to 65,000 clones, roughly 76% being singletons. The sample consisted of PBMCs, taken from a glioma patient whose treatment included an IDH1 peptide vaccine. The source is a man in his forties with glioma.

The CDR3 region has the DNA TGTGCCAGCAAATCCACGCGTGAGGAGGAAAAACTGTTTTTT. It translates to CASKSTREEEKLFF. The chain is built from TRBV6-1 and TRBJ1-4; D not certain. The CDR3 spans 14 residues. V shed 7 bases and J shed 8 bases, with 17 bases lying between them. From germline, CDR1 is MNHNS and CDR2 SASEGT.